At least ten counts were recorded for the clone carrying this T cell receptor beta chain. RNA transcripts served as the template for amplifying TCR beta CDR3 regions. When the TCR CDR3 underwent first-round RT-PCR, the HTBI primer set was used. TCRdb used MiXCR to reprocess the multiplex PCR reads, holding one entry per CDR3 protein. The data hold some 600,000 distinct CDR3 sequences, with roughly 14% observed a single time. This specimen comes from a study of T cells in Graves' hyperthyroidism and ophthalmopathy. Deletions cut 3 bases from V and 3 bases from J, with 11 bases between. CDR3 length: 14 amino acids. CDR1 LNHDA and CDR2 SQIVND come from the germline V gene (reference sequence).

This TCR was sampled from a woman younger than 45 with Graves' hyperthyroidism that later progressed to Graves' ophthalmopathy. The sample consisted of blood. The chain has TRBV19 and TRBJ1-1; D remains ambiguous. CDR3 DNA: TGTGCCAGTAGTATCCGACTTCGGGACACTGAAGCTTTCTTT. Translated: CASSIRLRDTEAFF.